This is a list of T cell receptor beta chains from one sample in a study of T cells in Graves' hyperthyroidism and ophthalmopathy. MiXCR, run by TCRdb on the multiplex PCR reads, gives a single entry per CDR3 protein. The data hold 600,000 to 650,000 distinct CDR3 sequences, with less than 25% observed a single time. Sequenced sample: blood. These receptors were taken from a man aged 30 to 45 with Graves' ophthalmopathy. CDR3s include the opening cysteine and the closing phenylalanine or tryptophan. The order of the fields is V gene, J gene, clone size, D gene, CDR3 DNA, CDR3 protein. A D gene is named only where the DNA matches it firmly. Part of the rows lack a size; the others show once, few, many or a class for expanded clones.

>TRBV9|TRBJ2-1|.|.
TGTGCCAGCAGCGTAGACGTGGGCGCCGGCCTGGGTGAGCAGTTCTTC
CASSVDVGAGLGEQFF
>TRBV6-5|TRBJ2-3|few|TRBD1
TGTGCCAGCAGTTACCCGACGGACAGGGGGACTAGCACAGATACGCAGTATTTT
CASSYPTDRGTSTDTQYF
>TRBV9|TRBJ2-5|few|TRBD2
TGTGCCAGCAGCTTTGGGACTAGCGGGTTGTGGAAACAAGAGACCCAGTACTTC
CASSFGTSGLWKQETQYF
>TRBV10-2|TRBJ2-3|.|.
TGCGCCAGCAGAGAACGGGTCCCCCGTTCAGTAGATACGCAGTATTTT
CASRERVPRSVDTQYF
>TRBV12-3/TRBV12-4|TRBJ2-3|.|.
TGTGCCAGCAGTTCCCGACCCCGCACGCAGTATTTT
CASSSRPRTQYF
>TRBV4-1|TRBJ2-7|.|TRBD2
TGCGCCAGCAGCCAAGATGCATTACGGAGCGGGGCCACCTACGAGCAGTACTTC
CASSQDALRSGATYEQYF
>TRBV5-1|TRBJ1-4|few|TRBD1
TGCGCCAGCAGCTCCCCCGGGACAGGGGACGAAAAACTGTTTTTT
CASSSPGTGDEKLFF
>TRBV7-2|TRBJ1-2|many|.
TGTGCCAGCAGCGGGGGGACGTTGTATGGCTACACCTTC
CASSGGTLYGYTF
>TRBV30|TRBJ1-2|many|.
TGTGCCTGGAGTTCCAGCCCAGGACAGTTCTACACCTTC
CAWSSSPGQFYTF
>TRBV28|TRBJ1-1|many|.
TGTGCCAGCAGTTTACGTCGCAACACTGAAGCTTTCTTT
CASSLRRNTEAFF
>TRBV7-2|TRBJ2-1|many|TRBD2
TGTGCCAGCAACAAACCGACTAGCGGGAGCTATGAGCAGTTCTTC
CASNKPTSGSYEQFF
>TRBV11-1|TRBJ2-1|.|.
TGCGCCAGCAGCCGGGCCCCTGGGAATGAGCAGTTCTTC
CASSRAPGNEQFF
>TRBV20-1|TRBJ2-1|.|TRBD2
TGCAGTGCCGCCCAAATCGGGCAGCGGTACCGGGAGGGATGGTTCTTC
CSAAQIGQRYREGWFF
>TRBV30|TRBJ1-1|many|.
TGTGCCTGGAGTCGGACACCTAACACTGAAGCTTTCTTT
CAWSRTPNTEAFF
>TRBV12-3/TRBV12-4|TRBJ1-2|few|.
TGTGCCAGCAGTTTGGACCGCCGCTATGGCTACACCTTC
CASSLDRRYGYTF
>TRBV6-2/TRBV6-3|TRBJ1-5|few|.
TGTGCCAGCAGTCTCAACAGGGACAATCAGCCCCAGCATTTT
CASSLNRDNQPQHF
>TRBV12-3/TRBV12-4|TRBJ1-6|many|TRBD1
TGTGCCAGCAGTCGGGGACAGAACAATTCACCCCTCCACTTT
CASSRGQNNSPLHF
>TRBV7-9|TRBJ2-7|.|TRBD1
TGTGCCAGCAGCTCCCCCAATACAGGGGGCTCCTACGAGCAGTACTTC
CASSSPNTGGSYEQYF
>TRBV15|TRBJ2-6|few|.
TGTGCCACCAGCAGAGGCCAAGGGACCTCTGGGGCCAACGTCCTGACTTTC
CATSRGQGTSGANVLTF
>TRBV28|TRBJ1-2|many|TRBD1
TGTGCCAGCAGTTTGGACAGGGGATCTAACTATGGCTACACCTTC
CASSLDRGSNYGYTF
>TRBV13|TRBJ1-2|.|.
TGTGCCAGCAGCTCAGGACTGACGACCTATGGCTACACCTTC
CASSSGLTTYGYTF
>TRBV6-1|TRBJ1-4|.|.
TGTGCCAGCAGTGAAGCCCTATACACCTTAGCAACTAATGAAAGACTGTTTTTT
CASSEALYTLATNERLFF
>TRBV4-1|TRBJ2-7|.|TRBD1
TGCGCCAGCAGCCGGCCGGGACAGTCCATCTACGAGCAGTACTTC
CASSRPGQSIYEQYF
>TRBV4-1|TRBJ1-2|few|.
TGCGCCAGCAGCCAAGAAGGGACACTCTATGGCTACACCTTC
CASSQEGTLYGYTF
>TRBV28|TRBJ2-7|few|TRBD1
TGTGTCAGCTCAAAGGGGGCGCTTGGCTCCTACGAGCAGTACTTC
CVSSKGALGSYEQYF
>TRBV7-4|TRBJ2-1|.|TRBD2
TGTGCCAGCAGCTTCCCGACTAGCGGGAGGCTTAACAATGAGCAGTTCTTC
CASSFPTSGRLNNEQFF
>TRBV28|TRBJ2-2|.|.
TGTGCCAGCAGTTTATGGCTACGGGAGCTGTTTTTT
CASSLWLRELFF
>TRBV18|TRBJ1-2|many|.
TGTGCCAGCTCACCACCGAACAGGTTCGACTATGGCTACACCTTC
CASSPPNRFDYGYTF
>TRBV18|TRBJ2-7|.|.
TGTGCCAGCTCACCATACGAGGGAACCTACTCCTACGAGCAGTACTTC
CASSPYEGTYSYEQYF
>TRBV4-1|TRBJ2-1|.|.
TGCGCCAGCAGCCAAGAGGAGAGCTCCTACAATGAGCAGTTCTTC
CASSQEESSYNEQFF
>TRBV7-2|TRBJ1-3|few|.
TGTGCCAGCAGCGCCGAGGCAGGGGCCTCTGGAAACACCATATATTTT
CASSAEAGASGNTIYF
>TRBV25-1|TRBJ2-3|.|.
TGTGCCAGCAGTGAATATGGGGGTCTCACAGATACGCAGTATTTT
CASSEYGGLTDTQYF
>TRBV5-5|TRBJ1-1|few|.
TGTGCCAGCAGCTGGGACGGATCAAACACTGAAGCTTTCTTT
CASSWDGSNTEAFF
>TRBV10-3|TRBJ2-3|few|TRBD1
TGTGCCATCAGTGAAGCCGGGACAGGGGACACAGATACGCAGTATTTT
CAISEAGTGDTDTQYF
>TRBV7-2|TRBJ1-1|many|TRBD1
TGTGCCAGCAGCTCGGACAGGGCAAAGGGCACTGAAGCTTTCTTT
CASSSDRAKGTEAFF
>TRBV28|TRBJ2-2|few|.
TGTGCCAGCATTGCGGACACCGGGGAGCTGTTTTTT
CASIADTGELFF
>TRBV6-1|TRBJ2-1|many|.
TGTGCCACCCCTTCCCCAAGCCAGTATGAGCAGTTCTTC
CATPSPSQYEQFF
>TRBV25-1|TRBJ2-4|few|.
TGTGCCAGCAGTGAAGATAGGGAGCGGCACATTCAGTACTTC
CASSEDRERHIQYF
>TRBV13|TRBJ2-1|few|TRBD2
TGTGCCAGCAGCTCCCTTAGCGGGACCCAACCCTACAATGAGCAGTTCTTC
CASSSLSGTQPYNEQFF
>TRBV7-6|TRBJ2-1|.|TRBD2
TGTGCCAGCAGCTTATTCCCTAGCGGGAGCTCCTACAATGAGCAGTTCTTC
CASSLFPSGSSYNEQFF
>TRBV7-2|TRBJ2-3|few|TRBD2
TGTGCCAGCAGCTTAATTAGCGGGTACACAGATACGCAGTATTTT
CASSLISGYTDTQYF
>TRBV20-1|TRBJ2-7|few|TRBD1
TGCAGTGCTAGGGACCCGGACAGGGGGCAATTGCAGTACTTC
CSARDPDRGQLQYF
>TRBV6-1|TRBJ1-1|.|.
TGTGCCAGCAGTGCCCACCTGGGACAGAACACTGAAGCTTTCTTT
CASSAHLGQNTEAFF
>TRBV7-8|TRBJ2-2|.|.
TGTGCCAGCAGCTTAGCGCGTCTACCCTACACCGGGGAGCTGTTTTTT
CASSLARLPYTGELFF
>TRBV2|TRBJ2-1|few|TRBD2
TGTGCCAGCAGGTTAGCGGGAGATTCTGAGCAGTTCTTC
CASRLAGDSEQFF
>TRBV12-3/TRBV12-4|TRBJ2-2|.|.
TGTGCCAGCAGCCAAACCGGGTTAAACACCGGGGAGCTGTTTTTT
CASSQTGLNTGELFF
>TRBV14|TRBJ2-2|.|.
TGTGCCAGCAGCCCCCGGGTGCAGACCTTGAACACCGGGGAGCTGTTTTTT
CASSPRVQTLNTGELFF